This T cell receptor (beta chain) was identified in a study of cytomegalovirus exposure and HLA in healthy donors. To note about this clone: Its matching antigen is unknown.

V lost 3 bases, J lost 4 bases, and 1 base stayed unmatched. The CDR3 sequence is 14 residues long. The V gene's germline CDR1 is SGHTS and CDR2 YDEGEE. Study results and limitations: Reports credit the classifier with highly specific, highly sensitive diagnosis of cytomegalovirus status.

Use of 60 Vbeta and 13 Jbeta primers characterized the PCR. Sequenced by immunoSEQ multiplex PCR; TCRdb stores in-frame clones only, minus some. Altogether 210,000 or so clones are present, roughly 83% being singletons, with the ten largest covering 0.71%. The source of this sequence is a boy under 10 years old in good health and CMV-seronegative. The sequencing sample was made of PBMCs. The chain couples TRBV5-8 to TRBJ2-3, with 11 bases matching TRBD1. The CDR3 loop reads CASSWTGGADTQYF. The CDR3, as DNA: TGTGCCAGCAGCTGGACAGGGGGCGCAGATACGCAGTATTTT.